Detailed here is one T cell receptor (beta chain). The data stem from a study of blood T cell repertoires in COVID-19. TCRdb's copy holds only in-frame clones and misses some; the assay was immunoSEQ multiplex PCR. The sample consists of more than 300,000 clones, 80% to 95% of them appearing once. Germline V gives CDR1 SGHDT, CDR2 YYEEEE. The CDR3 covers 15 residues. V lost 4 bases and J lost 2; bases outside the gene matches: 8. All recovered Cohort 3 donors got two negative PCRs, got clearance, or saw symptom resolution. The sample taken for sequencing was PBMCs or T cells enriched from blood (not recorded which). The V gene is TRBV5-6, the J gene TRBJ2-7; TRBD2 matches 8 bases. This sequence was found in a young woman who had recovered from COVID-19. This CDR3 reads CASSTGLEETYEQYF. The CDR3 DNA reads TGTGCCAGCAGCACGGGACTAGAGGAAACCTACGAGCAGTACTTC.